This TCR beta chain originates from a study of shared clonotypes between healthy human individuals. About the research overall: Each donor had three CD4 naive, three CD4 memory, two CD8 naive and one CD8 memory plate.

The table came from immunoSEQ multiplex PCR; TCRdb's copy has only in-frame clones and leaves some out. Among 1,400,000 or so clones, just under 99% were seen once, and the ten largest hold under 0.45%. The germline V gene has CDR1 LGHNA and CDR2 YSLEER. V shed 5 bases and J 6 bases; nucleotides not matched to a gene: 8. The CDR3 runs 17 residues. This TCR was sampled from a man aged 25 to 40 in good health. The sequenced sample consisted of naive CD4+ T cells sorted from blood. The subset denotes: CD45RA+ positively selected. V and J are TRBV4-3 and TRBJ2-3; 16 bases fit TRBD2. CDR3 in DNA: TGCGCCAGCAGCAACCCGGGACTAGCGGGAGGGACCGATACGCAGTATTTT. This translates into CASSNPGLAGGTDTQYF.